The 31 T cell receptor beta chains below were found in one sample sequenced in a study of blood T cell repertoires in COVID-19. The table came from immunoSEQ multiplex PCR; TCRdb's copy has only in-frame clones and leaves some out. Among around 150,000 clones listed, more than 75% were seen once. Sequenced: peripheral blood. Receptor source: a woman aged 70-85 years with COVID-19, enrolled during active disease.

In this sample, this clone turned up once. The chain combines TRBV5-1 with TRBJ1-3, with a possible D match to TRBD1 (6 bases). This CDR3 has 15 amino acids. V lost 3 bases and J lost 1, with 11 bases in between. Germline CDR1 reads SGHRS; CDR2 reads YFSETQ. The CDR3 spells CASSYAQGSGNTIYF. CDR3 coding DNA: TGCGCCAGCAGCTACGCCCAGGGGTCTGGAAACACCATATATTTT.

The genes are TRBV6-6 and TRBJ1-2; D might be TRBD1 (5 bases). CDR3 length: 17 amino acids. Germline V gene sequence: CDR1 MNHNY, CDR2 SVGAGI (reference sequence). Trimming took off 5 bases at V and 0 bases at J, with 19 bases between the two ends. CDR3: CASSPYPGVVSNYGYTF. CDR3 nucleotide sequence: TGTGCCAGCAGTCCCTACCCGGGGGTAGTCTCTAACTATGGCTACACCTTC.

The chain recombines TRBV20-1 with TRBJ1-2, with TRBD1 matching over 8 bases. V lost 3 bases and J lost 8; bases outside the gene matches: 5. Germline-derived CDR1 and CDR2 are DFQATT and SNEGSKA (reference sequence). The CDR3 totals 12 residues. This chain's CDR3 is CSASLGDRGYTF. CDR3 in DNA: TGCAGTGCTAGTCTAGGGGACAGGGGCTACACCTTC.

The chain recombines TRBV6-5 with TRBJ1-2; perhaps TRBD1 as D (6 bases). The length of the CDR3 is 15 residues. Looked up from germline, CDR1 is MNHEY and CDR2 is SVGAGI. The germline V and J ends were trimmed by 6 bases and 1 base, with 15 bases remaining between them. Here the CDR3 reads CASRRRTDDNYGYTF. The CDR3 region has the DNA TGTGCCAGCAGGCGAAGGACAGACGATAACTATGGCTACACCTTC.

The CDR3 DNA is TGTGCCAGCTCACCCGGACAGGGGGCGCATGGCTACACCTTC. As protein: CASSPGQGAHGYTF. This chain connects TRBV18 to TRBJ1-2, with 11 bases aligning to TRBD1. Germline V CDR1 and CDR2: KGHSH, LQKENI. The CDR3 runs 14 residues. Trimming took 3 bases from V and 6 from J; bases not matched to a gene: 3.

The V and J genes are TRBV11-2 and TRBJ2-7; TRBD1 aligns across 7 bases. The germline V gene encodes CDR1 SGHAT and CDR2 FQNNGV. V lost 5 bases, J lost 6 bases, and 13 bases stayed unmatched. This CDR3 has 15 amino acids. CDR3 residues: CASSRRTGQSPEQYF. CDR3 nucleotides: TGTGCCAGCAGCCGTCGGACAGGCCAATCTCCCGAGCAGTACTTC.

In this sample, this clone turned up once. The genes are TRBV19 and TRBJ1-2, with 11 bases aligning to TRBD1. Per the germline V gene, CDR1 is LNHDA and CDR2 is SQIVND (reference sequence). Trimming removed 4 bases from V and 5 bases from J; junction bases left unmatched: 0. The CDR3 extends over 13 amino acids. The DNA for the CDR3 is TGTGCCAGTAGTAGGGACAGGGGGTATGGCTACACCTTC. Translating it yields CASSRDRGYGYTF.

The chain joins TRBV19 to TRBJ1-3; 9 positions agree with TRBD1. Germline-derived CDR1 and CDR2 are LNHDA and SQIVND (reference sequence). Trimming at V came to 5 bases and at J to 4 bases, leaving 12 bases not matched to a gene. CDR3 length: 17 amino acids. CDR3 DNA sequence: TGTGCCAGTAGTCCCCTGCCCGGGACAGGGAAAGGAAACACCATATATTTT. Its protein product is CASSPLPGTGKGNTIYF.

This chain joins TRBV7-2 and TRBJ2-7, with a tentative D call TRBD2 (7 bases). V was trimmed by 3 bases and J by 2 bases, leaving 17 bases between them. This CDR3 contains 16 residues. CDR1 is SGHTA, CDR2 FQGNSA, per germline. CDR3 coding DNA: TGTGCCAGCAGCTTGGCTTTCGGGGGGCCTACCTACGAGCAGTACTTC. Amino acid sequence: CASSLAFGGPTYEQYF.

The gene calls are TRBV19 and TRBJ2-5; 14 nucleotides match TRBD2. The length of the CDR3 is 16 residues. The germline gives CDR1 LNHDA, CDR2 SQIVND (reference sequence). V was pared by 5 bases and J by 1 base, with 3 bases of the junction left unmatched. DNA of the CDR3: TGTGCCAGTAGTGGGACTAGCGGGGGCCCCCAAGAGACCCAGTACTTC. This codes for CASSGTSGGPQETQYF.

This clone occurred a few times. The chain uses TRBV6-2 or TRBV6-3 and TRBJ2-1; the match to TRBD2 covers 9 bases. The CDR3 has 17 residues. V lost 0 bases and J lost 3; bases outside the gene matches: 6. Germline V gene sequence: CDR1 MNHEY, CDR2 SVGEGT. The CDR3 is CASSYSGLAGNYNEQFF. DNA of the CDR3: TGTGCCAGCAGTTACTCGGGTCTAGCGGGGAACTACAATGAGCAGTTCTTC.

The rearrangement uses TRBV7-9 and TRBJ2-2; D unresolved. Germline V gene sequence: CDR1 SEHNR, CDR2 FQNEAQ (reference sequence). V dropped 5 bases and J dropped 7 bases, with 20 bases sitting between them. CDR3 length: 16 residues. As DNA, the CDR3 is TGTGCCAGCAGCCCCAGCGTATCCGGGTTGCACGGGGAGCTGTTTTTT. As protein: CASSPSVSGLHGELFF. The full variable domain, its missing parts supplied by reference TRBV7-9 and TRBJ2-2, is DTGVSQNPRHKITKRGQNVTFRCDPISEHNRLYWYRQTLGQGPEFLTYFQNEAQLEKSRLLSDRFSAERPKGSFSTLEIQRTEQGDSAMYLCASSPSVSGLHGELFFGEGSRLTVL.

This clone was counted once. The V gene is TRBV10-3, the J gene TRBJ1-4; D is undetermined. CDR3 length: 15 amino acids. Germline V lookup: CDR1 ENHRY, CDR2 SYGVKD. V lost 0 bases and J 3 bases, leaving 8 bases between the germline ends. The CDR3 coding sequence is TGTGCCATCAGTGAGTCCACGGAGGCTAATGAAAAACTGTTTTTT. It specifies CAISESTEANEKLFF.

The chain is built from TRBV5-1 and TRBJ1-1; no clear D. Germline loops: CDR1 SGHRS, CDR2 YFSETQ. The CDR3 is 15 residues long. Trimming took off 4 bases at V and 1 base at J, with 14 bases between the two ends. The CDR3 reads CASSVDPRENTEAFF. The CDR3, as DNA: TGCGCCAGCAGCGTCGACCCTCGGGAGAACACTGAAGCTTTCTTT.

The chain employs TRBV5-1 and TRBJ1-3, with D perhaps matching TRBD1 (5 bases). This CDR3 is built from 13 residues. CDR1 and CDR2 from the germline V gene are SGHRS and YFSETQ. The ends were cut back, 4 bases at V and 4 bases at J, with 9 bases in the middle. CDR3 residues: CASSAGRGNTIYF. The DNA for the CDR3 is TGCGCCAGCAGCGCGGGGCGAGGAAACACCATATATTTT.

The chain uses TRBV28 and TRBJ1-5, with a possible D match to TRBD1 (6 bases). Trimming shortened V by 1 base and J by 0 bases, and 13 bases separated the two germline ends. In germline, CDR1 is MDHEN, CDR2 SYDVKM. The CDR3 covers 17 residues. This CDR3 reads CASSLYRGGHSNQPQHF. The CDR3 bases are TGTGCCAGCAGTTTATATCGGGGGGGCCATAGCAATCAGCCCCAGCATTTT.

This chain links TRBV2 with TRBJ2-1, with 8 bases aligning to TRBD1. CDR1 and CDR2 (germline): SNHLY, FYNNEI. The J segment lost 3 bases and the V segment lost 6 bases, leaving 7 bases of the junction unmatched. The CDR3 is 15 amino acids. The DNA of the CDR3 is TGTGCCAGCAGGGCTGGGACAGGTAACTACAATGAGCAGTTCTTC. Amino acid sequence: CASRAGTGNYNEQFF. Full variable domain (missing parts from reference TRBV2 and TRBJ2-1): EPEVTQTPSHQVTQMGQEVILRCVPISNHLYFYWYRQILGQKVEFLVSFYNNEISEKSEIFDDQFSVERPDGSNFTLKIRSTKLEDSAMYFCASRAGTGNYNEQFFGPGTRLTVL.

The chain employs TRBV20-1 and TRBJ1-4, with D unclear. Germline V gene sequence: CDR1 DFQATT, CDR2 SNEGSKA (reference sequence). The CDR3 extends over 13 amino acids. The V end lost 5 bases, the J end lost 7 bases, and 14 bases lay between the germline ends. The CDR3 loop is CSAGGGRGEKLFF. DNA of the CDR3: TGCAGTGCTGGTGGAGGACGGGGTGAAAAACTGTTTTTT.

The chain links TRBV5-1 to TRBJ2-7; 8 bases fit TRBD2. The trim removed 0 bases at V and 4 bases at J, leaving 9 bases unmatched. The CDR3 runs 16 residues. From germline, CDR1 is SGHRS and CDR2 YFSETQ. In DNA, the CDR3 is TGCGCCAGCAGCTTGGCCCATAGCGGGGAAGTTTACGAGCAGTACTTC. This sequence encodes CASSLAHSGEVYEQYF.

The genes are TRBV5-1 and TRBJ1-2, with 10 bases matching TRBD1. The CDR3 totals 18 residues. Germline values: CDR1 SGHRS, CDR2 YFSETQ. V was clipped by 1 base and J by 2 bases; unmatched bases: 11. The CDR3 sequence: CASSLYPLRDRGNYGYTF. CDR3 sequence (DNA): TGCGCCAGCAGCTTGTATCCCCTCCGGGACAGGGGCAACTATGGCTACACCTTC.

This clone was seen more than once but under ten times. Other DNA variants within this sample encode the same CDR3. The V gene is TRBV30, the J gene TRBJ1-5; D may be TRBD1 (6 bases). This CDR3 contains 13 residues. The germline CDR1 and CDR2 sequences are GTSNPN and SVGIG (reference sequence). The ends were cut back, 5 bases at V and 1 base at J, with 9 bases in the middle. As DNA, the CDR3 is TGTGCCTGGGATACAGGGAGCAATCAGCCCCAGCATTTT. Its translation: CAWDTGSNQPQHF.

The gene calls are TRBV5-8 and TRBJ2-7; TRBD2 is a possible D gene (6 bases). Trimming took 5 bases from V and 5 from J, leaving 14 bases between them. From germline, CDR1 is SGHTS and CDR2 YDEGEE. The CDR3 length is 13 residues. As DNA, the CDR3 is TGTGCCAGCAGACCCCGGGGGTTCAACGAGCAGTACTTC. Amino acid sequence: CASRPRGFNEQYF.

CDR3 sequence: CASSQDVQGYEAFF. CDR3 coding DNA: TGTGCCAGCAGCCAAGACGTGCAGGGTTATGAAGCTTTCTTT. This sequence joins TRBV3-1 (or the pseudogene TRBV3-2) and TRBJ1-1; D possibly corresponds to TRBD1 (5 bases). Trimming stripped 0 bases from V and 7 bases from J, with 12 bases between. Germline CDR1 and CDR2: LGHDT and YNNKEL (reference sequence). The CDR3 sequence is 14 residues long.

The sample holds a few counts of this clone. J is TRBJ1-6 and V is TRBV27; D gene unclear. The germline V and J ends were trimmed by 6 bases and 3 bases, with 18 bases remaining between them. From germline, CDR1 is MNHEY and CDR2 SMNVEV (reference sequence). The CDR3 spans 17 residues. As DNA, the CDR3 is TGTGCCAGCAGACCTCCAGGTTATCGGCTCTATAATTCACCCCTCCACTTT. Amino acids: CASRPPGYRLYNSPLHF.

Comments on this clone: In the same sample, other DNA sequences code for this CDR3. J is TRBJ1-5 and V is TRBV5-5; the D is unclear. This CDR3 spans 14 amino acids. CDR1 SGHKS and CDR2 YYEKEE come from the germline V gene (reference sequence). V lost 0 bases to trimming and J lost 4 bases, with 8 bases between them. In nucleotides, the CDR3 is TGTGCCAGCAGCTTGGGAGGCGGTAATCAGCCCCAGCATTTT. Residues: CASSLGGGNQPQHF.

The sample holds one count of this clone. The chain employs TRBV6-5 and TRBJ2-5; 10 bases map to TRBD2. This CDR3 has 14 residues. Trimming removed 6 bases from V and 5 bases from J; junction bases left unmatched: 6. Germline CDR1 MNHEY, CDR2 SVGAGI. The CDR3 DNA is TGTGCCAGCAGGCCTAGCGGGGGAAGGGAGACCCAGTACTTC. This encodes CASRPSGGRETQYF.

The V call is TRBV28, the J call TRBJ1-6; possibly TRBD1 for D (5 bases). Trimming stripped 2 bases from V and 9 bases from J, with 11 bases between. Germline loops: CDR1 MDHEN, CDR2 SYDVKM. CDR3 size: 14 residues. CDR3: CASSLVQEGSPLHF. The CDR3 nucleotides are TGTGCCAGCAGTTTAGTACAGGAGGGTTCACCCCTCCACTTT.

Here the CDR3 DNA reads TGTGCCGGAGAACAGGGGGCGTCCTACGAGCAGTACTTC. Translation: CAGEQGASYEQYF. V and J are TRBV19 and TRBJ2-7, with 9 nucleotides matching TRBD1. V gave up 11 bases and J gave up 1 base; unmatched junction bases: 6. The CDR3 is made up of 13 amino acids. Germline CDR1 and CDR2: LNHDA and SQIVND (reference sequence). Full variable domain (remainder filled in from reference TRBV19 and TRBJ2-7): DGGITQSPKYLFRKEGQNVTLSCEQNLNHDAMYWYRQDPGQGLRLIYYSQIVNDFQKGDIAEGYSVSREKKESFPLTVTSAQKNPTAFYLCAGEQGASYEQYFGPGTRLTVT.

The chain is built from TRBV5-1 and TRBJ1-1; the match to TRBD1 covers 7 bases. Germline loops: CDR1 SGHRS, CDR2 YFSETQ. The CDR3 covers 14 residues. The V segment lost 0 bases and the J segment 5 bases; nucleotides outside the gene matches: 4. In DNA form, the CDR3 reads TGCGCCAGCAGCTTGGAACAGGGGAGGACTGAAGCTTTCTTT. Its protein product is CASSLEQGRTEAFF.

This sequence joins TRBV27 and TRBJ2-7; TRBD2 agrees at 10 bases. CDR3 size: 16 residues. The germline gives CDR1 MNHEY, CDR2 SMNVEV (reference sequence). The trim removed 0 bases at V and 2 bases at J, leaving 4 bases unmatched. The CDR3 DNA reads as TGTGCCAGCAGTTTATCATGGCTAGCGGGGGCCTACGAGCAGTACTTC. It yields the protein CASSLSWLAGAYEQYF.

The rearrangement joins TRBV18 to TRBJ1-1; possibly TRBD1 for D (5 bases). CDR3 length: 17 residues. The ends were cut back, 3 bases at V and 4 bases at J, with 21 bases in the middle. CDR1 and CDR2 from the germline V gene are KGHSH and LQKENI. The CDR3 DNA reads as TGTGCCAGCTCACCTTTTCACCAACCGGGGGTCGGCACTGAAGCTTTCTTT. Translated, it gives CASSPFHQPGVGTEAFF.